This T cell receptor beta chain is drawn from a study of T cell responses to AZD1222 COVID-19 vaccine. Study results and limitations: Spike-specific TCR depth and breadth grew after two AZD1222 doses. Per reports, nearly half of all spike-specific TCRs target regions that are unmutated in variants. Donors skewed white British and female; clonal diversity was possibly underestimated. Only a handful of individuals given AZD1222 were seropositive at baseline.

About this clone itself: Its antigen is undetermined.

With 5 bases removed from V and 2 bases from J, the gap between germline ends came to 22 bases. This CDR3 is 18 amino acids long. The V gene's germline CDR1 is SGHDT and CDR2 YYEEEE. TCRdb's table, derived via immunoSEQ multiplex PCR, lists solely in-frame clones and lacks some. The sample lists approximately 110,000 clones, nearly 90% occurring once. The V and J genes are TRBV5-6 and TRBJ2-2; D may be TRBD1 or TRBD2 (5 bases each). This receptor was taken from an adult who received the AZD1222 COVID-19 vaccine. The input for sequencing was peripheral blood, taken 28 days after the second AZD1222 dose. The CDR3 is CASSPRWDPRANTGELFF. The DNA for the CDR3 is TGTGCCAGCAGTCCAAGGTGGGACCCACGCGCCAACACCGGGGAGCTGTTTTTT.